This TCR beta chain was sequenced during a study of cytomegalovirus exposure and HLA in healthy donors (dated by TCRdb to about 2017). For context, the study as a whole: An earlier analysis of 587 of the donors reported about 300 Gb of sequence data and approximately 120 million unique TCR beta sequences obtained from roughly 180 million T cells. A later genetic analysis took genome-wide SNP genotypes for about 65% of the 666 donors and used that subset as a discovery cohort. Rather than using new phenotypic data, the later analysis identified candidate immune exposures from TCR beta sequences and from how often those sequences occurred across donors. Among the roughly 400 genotyped donors, around 81% belonged to the genetic ancestry cluster associated with self-reported Caucasian donors. Among some 410 genotyped donors of the cohort, an average of around 220,000 unique TCR beta nucleotide sequences was sequenced per donor, of which about 19% were non-productive. Alongside the repertoire data, information on donor age, sex, ethnicity and CMV serostatus was compiled. Every repertoire in the discovery cohort had been generated on one and the same sequencing platform. HLA typing included class I and class II loci at four-digit resolution. Using immunosequencing, the study profiled T cell repertoires from 500 to 800 subjects and related those repertoires to cytomegalovirus serostatus. To decide whether each TCR beta V gene segment behaved as functional or pseudogenic, an earlier analysis of 587 of the donors relied on high-throughput TCR beta sequencing. To predict cytomegalovirus infection status, the study combined high-throughput TCR immunosequencing, statistical association of individual TCRs with disease status, and machine learning. Roughly 5 DR-DQ haplotypes were handled as single units for association and clustering, since linkage in the cohort was strong. A later analysis re-analyzed previously published TCR beta repertoires from roughly 630 donors and added high-resolution HLA genotyping to study TCR occurrence patterns. Typing coverage differed by locus: A, B, C, DRB1 and DQB1 were typed in roughly 620-630 donors, DQA1 in 522, DPA1 in 600 to 610, and DPB1 in just under 490. The study was designed to test whether signatures of past pathogen exposure could be identified by cataloging public T cell receptors. Besides the first cohort of around 670 subjects, a separate validation cohort made up of over 100 different subjects was used. An early release that covered about 600 HLA-typed donors contained approximately 300 gigabases of sequencing data and 85 million to 100 million unique TCR sequences.

The germline V gene (reference sequence) provides CDR1 SGHNT and CDR2 YYREEE. V and J are truncated by 2 bases and 8 bases respectively, leaving an intervening sequence of 8 bases. The CDR3 goes from the cysteine to the phenylalanine over 12 residues. Of the read, only the CDR3 DNA is kept; its 36 bases are in frame from base 1. In regard to this clone: Its cognate antigen has yet to be identified. It has no much larger one-base neighbor in the sample; base qualities were not kept.

On the study overall, not on this receptor specifically: CMV serostatus was the only immune exposure information available for the cohort. Strong co-occurrence of HLA alleles, especially DR and DQ, made assigning TCR associations to individual alleles difficult. A further reported finding was that TCR beta sequences accurately predicted the HLA-A and HLA-B alleles for most subjects in the first cohort. Across donors, most TCR sequences were observed very rarely, whereas some public TCRs were present in many individuals. A few of the identified cytomegalovirus-associated TCR beta chains were confirmed in vitro to be specific for cytomegalovirus antigens. The study gave a list of 150 to 200 TCR beta chains associated with cytomegalovirus. According to a later analysis, most CMV-associated TCR beta chains appeared to be HLA-restricted, and the HLA associations seemed to be driven largely by CMV exposure. In this cohort, only TCR beta chains were sequenced, and detectable features were limited by the absence of alpha or paired-chain data. Correlated functional status among segregating V segments might reflect linkage disequilibrium, but an unknown experimental factor could not be ruled out. In a later genetic analysis, a missense DCLRE1C variant was associated with V-gene and J-gene trimming of TCR beta chains, and the association was replicated in an independent cohort. Because HLA typing was missing for some donors at each locus, association tests included only the typed subset. The authors suggested that the approach could potentially be generalized to other disease states and immunological phenotypes. A cluster of highly shared sequence variants was judged likely to represent a technical artifact of the sequencing pipeline. Compared with equally common non-associated chains, HLA-associated TCR beta chains in a later analysis were more clonally expanded and had lower generation probabilities. In an earlier analysis of approximately 590 of the donors, most TCR beta V segments were observed in productive rearrangements about 90% or about 30% of the time, broadly matching IMGT annotations. Several of the top co-occurrence clusters appeared to be linked to parvovirus B19, influenza, CMV and Epstein-Barr virus, according to a later analysis. According to a later genetic analysis, donors in an Asian-associated ancestry cluster had fewer N-insertions in productive TCRs than the approximately 630-donor mean. Some IMGT-functional V segments, including TRBV6-2 and TRBV6-3, could not be distinguished by the 87-base-pair reads and were therefore excluded. Roughly 17 rarely observed V segments, including chromosome 9 orphons, were excluded from the earlier analysis of approximately 500 of the donors because counts were too low. In both the original and validation cohorts, the classifier was reported to diagnose cytomegalovirus status with high specificity and sensitivity. Roughly uniform sequencing depth across donors was assumed in presence/absence analyses, although this assumption may not hold. In a later analysis, TCR association rates were found to vary across HLA loci, with the most associated TCRs seen for DRB1 alleles and the fewest for HLA-C alleles. At a false discovery rate of 0.05, a later analysis linked 15,000 to 20,000 TCR beta sequences to specific HLA alleles.

Receptor libraries were prepared by the immunoSEQ multiplex PCR assay. The multiplex PCR relied on a mix of 60 forward primers for TCR Vbeta segments and 13 reverse primers for TCR Jbeta segments. Amplification of the CDR3 region of rearranged TCR beta genes was performed with a multiplex PCR assay on genomic DNA. On the Illumina HiSeq System, the amplified TCR beta libraries were sequenced as 87-base-pair reads. The authors' analysis ran thus. Across the 670 or so repertoires, a later analysis counted 80 million or so unique TCR beta chains, some 11 million of which were shared by at least two donors. Raw reads were error-corrected and collapsed into unique sequences by a nearest-neighbor algorithm in which closely related sequences were merged to remove PCR and sequencing errors. CDR3 sequences were aligned to IMGT reference sequences to assign V, D and J gene segments. For a sequence to be retained, a match of at least six nucleotides was required to both a V gene segment and a J gene segment. Rearrangements were classified as productive when the CDR3 lacked stop codons and remained in frame with V and J, and all other rearrangements were classified as non-productive. Following IMGT convention, CDR3 was defined as the stretch from the second conserved V-encoded cysteine up to the conserved J-encoded phenylalanine. The earlier analysis of 587 of the donors excluded sequences that lacked an unambiguous match to a single V gene segment. In an earlier analysis of roughly 500 of the donors, V segments were called functional above 56.7% productive rearrangements and were called segregating when the between-donor standard deviation exceeded 5%. A statistical classification framework was built for diagnosing cytomegalovirus status from the catalog of TCR beta chain sequences. V and J gene assignment, in a later analysis, came from comparing TCR nucleotide sequences with IMGT/GENE-DB human TR gene sequences. Using the TCRdist pipeline, a later analysis assigned CDR3 sequences along with most-parsimonious VDJ recombination scenarios. In a later analysis, each TCR beta chain was defined by its CDR3 amino acid sequence together with its V-gene family, and reads without a unique V-gene family were excluded. As a way to deal with suspected cross-contamination and a sequencing artifact, a later analysis dropped 500 to 700 nucleotide sequences that were highly shared and had low generation probability. A later analysis calculated a clonal expansion index for each public chain from normalized within-repertoire ranks of inferred template counts. A later analysis computed generation probabilities with a VDJ recombination model fitted to out-of-frame rearrangements, and checked the results against IGoR. A later analysis scored TCR-TCR, TCR-HLA and TCR-CMV co-occurrence with hypergeometric tests, applying a repertoire-size bias correction to TCR pairs. A later analysis estimated false discovery rates by permuting HLA or CMV assignments 20 times. A later analysis grouped co-occurring TCRs with DBSCAN, adding TCRdist sequence similarity when clustering within HLA-allele-positive subsets. Repertoires with fewer than 30,000 or more than 120,000 public chains were left out of co-occurrence clustering, as were roughly five repertoires with anomalous nucleotide sharing. TCRdb mirrors the immuneACCESS table, restricted to in-frame sequences. Some clones are absent from its copies; in checked studies, under half trace to an unresolved V gene, and the reason for the others is unknown. That table furnishes V, J and clone size, whereas the DNA furnished D and trimming. Within this sample are fewer than 200,000 clones, with roughly 70% of them counted one time only. The top ten clonotypes cover just under 3% of the sample.

In total, approximately 690 healthy bone marrow donors made up the cohort. Cohort members were all nominally healthy when sampled, although unrecorded immune exposures were likely present. The donor tested CMV seropositive and was one of the 289 seropositive cohort members. A peripheral blood sample was collected from each donor, and TCR beta sequencing was performed on peripheral blood mononuclear cells. The Qiagen DNeasy Blood Extraction Kit was used to extract genomic DNA from the blood cell samples. This chain joins TRBV5-4 to TRBJ2-1, and TRBD1 may be the D gene, going by 6 matching bases. This TCR was sampled from a woman between 45 and 65 years old in good health and CMV-seropositive. The sample consisted of PBMCs. The CDR3 corresponds to CASSFAGDEQFF. The sequenced DNA: TGTGCCAGCAGCTTCGCAGGGGATGAGCAGTTCTTC.